These 27 T cell receptor beta chains were sequenced from one sample in a study of human T cells and chemical hapten exposure. As to time point: patch test 2, 6 weeks after DPC sensitization. This sample's treatment: therapeutic diphenylcyclopropenone sensitization with weekly scalp DPC. In TCRdb, the RACE reads were re-called with MiXCR into one record per CDR3 protein. The sample holds under 450,000 distinct CDR3 sequences, roughly 6.3% seen once. This specimen consisted of whole blood, obtained in connection with sensitization to the hapten diphenylcyclopropenone (DPC). The source of these receptors is a woman aged 18-29 years with alopecia areata. Some clones in this sample may be carry-over from other donors' samples.

The V and J genes are TRBV15 and TRBJ1-6; D call uncertain. The CDR3 loop spans 15 amino acids. Between the trimmed V and J ends, which lost 6 bases and 5 bases, there was a span of 14 bases. The germline CDR1 and CDR2 sequences are LNHNV and YYDKDF (reference sequence). The CDR3 DNA sequence: TGTGCCACCAGGCGCGCTTTACCCCATAATTCACCCCTCCACTTT. It codes for CATRRALPHNSPLHF. The complete variable domain, with remaining parts taken from reference TRBV15 and TRBJ1-6, reads DAMVIQNPRYQVTQFGKPVTLSCSQTLNHNVMYWYQQKSSQAPKLLFHYYDKDFNNEADTPDNFQSRRPNTSFCFLDIRSPGLGDTAMYLCATRRALPHNSPLHFGNGTRLTVT.

The genes are TRBV24-1 and TRBJ2-1; unclear D gene. V dropped 2 bases and J dropped 7 bases, with 17 bases sitting between them. CDR3 length: 16 amino acids. Per germline, CDR1 KGHDR and CDR2 SFDVKD. The CDR3 spells CATSDSWGTHTNEQFF. The CDR3 DNA reads as TGTGCCACCAGTGATTCTTGGGGAACTCATACAAATGAGCAGTTCTTC.

This clonotype has a handful of counts. The V gene is TRBV2, the J gene TRBJ2-3, with no clear D. The V end lost 7 bases, the J end lost 5 bases, and 10 bases lay between the germline ends. Per the germline V gene, CDR1 is SNHLY and CDR2 is FYNNEI. The CDR3 consists of 12 residues. CDR3 sequence (DNA): TGTGCCAGCACTGAGGACCTAGATACGCAGTATTTT. Its translation is CASTEDLDTQYF.

Only a few counts were recorded for this clonotype. The chain couples TRBV4-3 to TRBJ2-7; 13 bases agree with TRBD2. The CDR3 extends over 20 amino acids. The V segment lost 2 bases and the J segment 1 base; nucleotides outside the gene matches: 14. Looked up from germline, CDR1 is LGHNA and CDR2 is YSLEER. The CDR3 coding sequence is TGCGCCAGCAGCCAAAAACCCCCGGGACTAGCGGGAACCCTATCCTACGAGCAGTACTTC. This sequence encodes CASSQKPPGLAGTLSYEQYF.

This clonotype has ten or more counts. The chain is built from TRBV19 and TRBJ1-2; D not certain. V gave up 2 bases and J gave up 7 bases, with 20 bases separating them. The CDR3 extends over 16 amino acids. Germline V gene lookup returns CDR1 LNHDA and CDR2 SQIVND (reference sequence). CDR3 in amino acids: CASSIPSAGPIGGYTF. CDR3 nucleotides: TGTGCCAGTAGTATACCCTCGGCAGGTCCTATAGGTGGCTACACCTTC.

The chain uses TRBV9 and TRBJ2-1, with no clear D. Germline V gene lookup returns CDR1 SGDLS and CDR2 YYNGEE. Trimming pared 4 bases from V and 6 bases from J, leaving 11 bases between. The CDR3 sequence is 13 residues long. CDR3 in amino acids: CASSPRLVNEQFF. DNA for the CDR3: TGTGCCAGCAGCCCGAGACTGGTCAATGAGCAGTTCTTC.

This clonotype was detected ten times or more. The CDR3 spells CASRRDRGFHTEAFF. DNA of the CDR3: TGTGCCAGCAGGCGGGACAGGGGATTTCACACTGAAGCTTTCTTT. The J gene is TRBJ1-1, the V gene TRBV12-3 or TRBV12-4; 10 bases align to TRBD1. The CDR3 loop spans 15 amino acids. V lost 6 bases, J lost 3 bases, and 7 bases stayed unmatched.

The chain uses TRBV4-3 and TRBJ2-1; D is ambiguous. The V gene's germline CDR1 is LGHNA and CDR2 YSLEER. The V gene lost 1 base and the J gene lost 1 base, with 8 bases spanning the gap. CDR3 length equals 15 residues. This CDR3 reads CASSQGSRSYNEQFF. CDR3 DNA: TGCGCCAGCAGCCAAGGTTCCAGGTCCTACAATGAGCAGTTCTTC.

In its sample, this clonotype was seen many times. The J gene is TRBJ1-1, the V gene TRBV7-9, with D possibly TRBD1 on 5 matching bases. Trimming stripped 4 bases from V and 0 bases from J, with 15 bases between. The CDR3 spans 16 residues. The germline CDR1 and CDR2 sequences are SEHNR and FQNEAQ (reference sequence). The DNA of the CDR3 is TGTGCCAGCAGCTACGTGGGAAGAGGGGTGAACACTGAAGCTTTCTTT. It specifies CASSYVGRGVNTEAFF.

J is TRBJ2-7 and V is TRBV12-3 or TRBV12-4, with 7 bases fitting TRBD1. The V and J ends lost 5 bases and 3 bases, in that order; junction bases with no gene match: 7. The CDR3 consists of 14 residues. The CDR3 protein is CASSTSTGRYEQYF. In DNA, the CDR3 is TGTGCCAGCAGTACATCGACAGGGCGCTACGAGCAGTACTTC.

With regard to this clonotype: The germline gene is not matched at one end of the junction; a read error may be the cause. The genes are TRBV29-1 and TRBJ1-1, with D possibly being TRBD1 (5 bases). The length of the CDR3 is 15 residues. The germline V gene encodes CDR1 SQVTM and CDR2 ANQGSEA. CDR3 region: CSAKPNRGIFTDAFF. Here the CDR3 DNA reads TGCAGCGCAAAACCTAATAGGGGTATTTTTACTGATGCTTTCTTT.

V and J are TRBV12-3 or TRBV12-4 and TRBJ2-3; D perhaps matches TRBD1 (6 bases). Trimming stripped 7 bases from V and 6 bases from J, with 17 bases between. The CDR3 contains 14 residues. DNA of the CDR3: TGTGCCAGCAATTCAGGGGCCTCAATTGATACGCAGTATTTT. This translates into CASNSGASIDTQYF.

The V call is TRBV2, the J call TRBJ1-6; D is ambiguous. This CDR3 has 17 amino acids. Germline CDR1 reads SNHLY; CDR2 reads FYNNEI. Trimming shortened V by 0 bases and J by 5 bases, and 14 bases separated the two germline ends. The CDR3 DNA reads as TGTGCCAGCAGTGAAGCGCTTCCAGGAGTAAATAATTCACCCCTCCACTTT. Translated, it gives CASSEALPGVNNSPLHF.

This clonotype was found a few times. The J gene is TRBJ2-3, the V gene TRBV6-2 or TRBV6-3, with D maybe TRBD1 (5 bases). CDR1 and CDR2 from the germline V gene are MNHEY and SVGEGT. The CDR3 length is 13 residues. V shed 9 bases and J shed 0 bases, with 10 bases lying between them. CDR3 residues: CASAQASTDTQYF. The CDR3 nucleotides read TGTGCCAGTGCACAGGCTAGCACAGATACGCAGTATTTT.

This clonotype has ten or more counts. The V call is TRBV11-1, the J call TRBJ2-7, with D tentatively TRBD2 (6 bases). V was trimmed by 3 bases and J by 4 bases, leaving 16 bases between them. The germline V gene has CDR1 SGHAT and CDR2 FQDESV (reference sequence). This CDR3 is 15 amino acids long. CDR3 residues: CASSFHEGLSYEQYF. CDR3 bases: TGTGCCAGCAGCTTCCATGAGGGACTCTCATACGAGCAGTACTTC.

This chain connects TRBV2 to TRBJ2-3, with D perhaps TRBD2 (5 bases). In germline, CDR1 is SNHLY, CDR2 FYNNEI. Between the trimmed V and J ends, which lost 7 bases and 6 bases, there was a span of 11 bases. This CDR3 is built from 12 residues. The CDR3 region is CASTIEGDTQYF. The CDR3 DNA sequence: TGTGCCAGCACGATCGAGGGCGATACGCAGTATTTT.

The chain links TRBV9 to TRBJ2-7; the match to TRBD1 covers 11 bases. V lost 0 bases, J lost 7 bases, and 6 bases stayed unmatched. Germline-derived CDR1 and CDR2 are SGDLS and YYNGEE. This CDR3 comprises 15 residues. CDR3: CASSVGTGGAEEQYF. The CDR3 DNA reads as TGTGCCAGCAGCGTAGGGACAGGGGGCGCGGAGGAGCAGTACTTC.

The chain recombines TRBV6-5 with TRBJ2-5; D gene unclear. From germline, CDR1 is MNHEY and CDR2 SVGAGI. The CDR3 is 16 amino acids. The V gene lost 0 bases and the J gene lost 1 base, with 12 bases spanning the gap. CDR3: CASSYSSWFGQETQYF. The CDR3 nucleotides read TGTGCCAGCAGTTACTCGAGTTGGTTCGGCCAAGAGACCCAGTACTTC.

This clonotype was observed a few times. The chain joins TRBV12-3 or TRBV12-4 to TRBJ1-6; possibly TRBD1 for D (5 bases). CDR3 length equals 14 residues. The V end lost 7 bases, the J end lost 7 bases, and 14 bases lay between the germline ends. As DNA, the CDR3 is TGTGCCAGCACCCGCGAAGGGGTAAATTCACCCCTCCACTTT. Translated, it gives CASTREGVNSPLHF.

The chain has TRBV12-5 and TRBJ1-5, with 7 bases aligning to TRBD1. This CDR3 is built from 13 residues. Germline V gene sequence: CDR1 LGHNT, CDR2 FRNRAP. CDR3 sequence: CASQGVRNQPQHF. DNA of the CDR3: TGTGCAAGCCAGGGGGTCCGCAATCAGCCCCAGCATTTT.

The genes are TRBV4-3 and TRBJ2-1; 14 bases map to TRBD2. Per germline, CDR1 LGHNA and CDR2 YSLEER. After removal of 4 bases from V and 5 bases from J, the junction contained 7 bases not matched to a gene. CDR3 length: 17 amino acids. CDR3 residues: CASSRGLAGGVDNEQFF. CDR3 nucleotides: TGCGCCAGCAGCCGCGGACTAGCGGGGGGCGTCGACAATGAGCAGTTCTTC.

The chain combines TRBV28 with TRBJ2-7, with 7 bases matching TRBD1. The CDR3 extends over 13 amino acids. Germline CDR1 reads MDHEN; CDR2 reads SYDVKM. V was pared by 6 bases and J by 5 bases, with 7 bases of the junction left unmatched. The CDR3 DNA is TGTGCCAGCAGGGCAGGGACAGCCCACGAGCAGTACTTC. Translation gives CASRAGTAHEQYF.

This clonotype was seen more than once but under ten times. J is TRBJ2-5 and V is TRBV20-1; possible D gene TRBD1, 6 bases. Germline assignment: CDR1 DFQATT and CDR2 SNEGSKA (reference sequence). The CDR3 consists of 13 residues. Trimming cost V 5 bases and J 1 base, with 11 bases left between them. In DNA form, the CDR3 reads TGCAGTGCTGACCAGGGGACCCAAGAGACCCAGTACTTC. Translation gives CSADQGTQETQYF.

This clonotype has a count of ten or more. The chain is built from TRBV6-1 and TRBJ1-6; no definite D call. The germline V and J ends were trimmed by 1 base and 10 bases, with 8 bases remaining between them. The germline V gene has CDR1 MNHNS and CDR2 SASEGT. The length of the CDR3 is 13 residues. This chain's CDR3 is CASSEGVRSPLHF. In DNA, the CDR3 is TGTGCCAGCAGTGAAGGTGTGCGGTCACCCCTCCACTTT.

The V and J genes are TRBV7-2 and TRBJ2-3; D gene ambiguous. The CDR3 spans 14 residues. V was cut by 4 bases and J by 2 bases, with 10 bases left in between. Germline V gene data show CDR1 as SGHTA and CDR2 as FQGNSA. The CDR3 coding sequence is TGTGCCAGCAGCTACCTAGGTCTCACAGATACGCAGTATTTT. Translated: CASSYLGLTDTQYF.

This clonotype was seen many times. The chain is built from TRBV14 and TRBJ1-2; D uncertain. CDR3 length: 14 amino acids. Trimming pared 1 base from V and 1 base from J, leaving 7 bases between. CDR1 and CDR2 (germline): SGHDN, FVKESK. CDR3 region: CASSQGRHNYGYTF. The CDR3 DNA reads TGTGCCAGCAGCCAAGGGCGACATAACTATGGCTACACCTTC. Full variable domain (missing parts from reference TRBV14 and TRBJ1-2): EAGVTQFPSHSVIEKGQTVTLRCDPISGHDNLYWYRRVMGKEIKFLLHFVKESKQDESGMPNNRFLAERTGGTYSTLKVQPAELEDSGVYFCASSQGRHNYGYTFGSGTRLTVV.

This clonotype was seen at least ten times. The chain has TRBV18 and TRBJ1-5; no firm D call. V was cut by 1 base and J by 1 base, with 8 bases left in between. CDR1 and CDR2 from the germline V gene are KGHSH and LQKENI. The CDR3 length is 15 residues. CDR3 in amino acids: CASSPQRVSNQPQHF. DNA for the CDR3: TGTGCCAGCTCACCACAACGGGTCAGCAATCAGCCCCAGCATTTT.